The entry below gives a single T cell receptor (beta chain) sequence along with its context. The data originate from a study of blood T cell repertoires in COVID-19. Per the germline V gene, CDR1 is MDHEN and CDR2 is SYDVKM. The CDR3 totals 17 residues. Trimming stripped 5 bases from V and 0 bases from J, with 14 bases between. Assay used: immunoSEQ multiplex PCR; TCRdb lists only in-frame clones, some missing. The top ten hold about 51% of the sample, which has fewer than 30,000 clones, 81% seen once. Sequenced sample: peripheral blood. This sequence originates from a man aged 50 or older with active or convalescent COVID-19. The chain links TRBV28 to TRBJ2-6, with D tentatively TRBD1 (5 bases). This CDR3 reads CASSTYLGRSGANVLTF. The CDR3 bases are TGTGCCAGCAGTACCTACTTGGGGCGCTCTGGGGCCAACGTCCTGACTTTC.